These 14 T cell receptor beta chains originate from one sample sequenced in a study of shared clonotypes between healthy human individuals. Produced via immunoSEQ multiplex PCR; TCRdb's table is partial and in-frame only. This table has fewer than 1.8 million clones, 98% appearing once. Sequenced input: naive CD4+ T cells sorted from blood. Specified subset: CD45RA+ positively selected. The receptors originated from a man younger than 40 in good health.

This clone was detected once. V is TRBV27 and J is TRBJ2-7, with D possibly being TRBD2 (8 bases). The V end lost 6 bases, the J end lost 9 bases, and 27 bases lay between the germline ends. This CDR3 contains 16 residues. Germline-derived CDR1 and CDR2 are MNHEY and SMNVEV (reference sequence). CDR3 protein: CASSSFYRDRREGQYF. CDR3 DNA: TGTGCCAGCAGCTCATTTTACCGGGACAGACGGGAGGGGCAGTACTTC.

The chain joins TRBV7-8 to TRBJ1-1, with a weak D call TRBD1 (5 bases). The V and J ends lost 1 base and 11 bases respectively, with 11 bases between them. The CDR3 contains 12 residues. Germline V gene sequence: CDR1 SGHVS, CDR2 FQNEAQ. CDR3 DNA: TGTGCCAGCAGCTTAGATCCAGGGCTGGCTTTCTTT. Amino acid sequence: CASSLDPGLAFF. The variable domain in full, with the rest retrieved from reference TRBV7-8 and TRBJ1-1, is GAGVSQSPRYKVAKRGQDVALRCDPISGHVSLFWYQQALGQGPEFLTYFQNEAQLDKSGLPSDRFFAERPEGSVSTLKIQRTQQEDSAVYLCASSLDPGLAFFGQGTRLTVV.

The genes are TRBV29-1 and TRBJ2-5; no reliable D call. The CDR3 extends over 15 amino acids. Germline V lookup: CDR1 SQVTM, CDR2 ANQGSEA. Trimming took 0 bases from V and 5 from J, leaving 16 bases between them. Here the CDR3 DNA reads TGCAGCGTTGAAGATTTAGGTAGGCAACGGGAGACCCAGTACTTC. This codes for CSVEDLGRQRETQYF.

V is TRBV27 and J is TRBJ2-5; D assignment may be TRBD1 or TRBD2 (5 bases each). Germline V lookup: CDR1 MNHEY, CDR2 SMNVEV (reference sequence). CDR3 length: 14 residues. The V and J ends lost 5 bases and 5 bases respectively, with 15 bases between them. The CDR3 DNA is TGTGCCAGCAGTGGGTCGGGACCTGGGGAGACCCAGTACTTC. Translation: CASSGSGPGETQYF.

The chain joins TRBV7-9 to TRBJ2-1, with TRBD1 matching 8 bases. Germline loops: CDR1 SEHNR, CDR2 FQNEAQ (reference sequence). V lost 5 bases, J lost 2 bases, and 8 bases stayed unmatched. The length of the CDR3 is 16 residues. The CDR3 loop is CASSNDRGVTYNEQFF. CDR3 in DNA: TGTGCCAGCAGCAACGACAGGGGAGTTACCTACAATGAGCAGTTCTTC. Variable domain in full (rest from reference TRBV7-9 and TRBJ2-1): DTGVSQNPRHKITKRGQNVTFRCDPISEHNRLYWYRQTLGQGPEFLTYFQNEAQLEKSRLLSDRFSAERPKGSFSTLEIQRTEQGDSAMYLCASSNDRGVTYNEQFFGPGTRLTVL.

The rearrangement uses TRBV27 and TRBJ2-1; the D is unclear. V was trimmed by 2 bases and J by 8 bases, leaving 4 bases between them. This CDR3 is built from 11 residues. Germline-derived CDR1 and CDR2 are MNHEY and SMNVEV (reference sequence). CDR3 in DNA: TGTGCCAGCAGTTTAGGCGATGAGCAGTTCTTC. It specifies CASSLGDEQFF.

The chain uses TRBV6-5 and TRBJ1-2; 9 bases fit TRBD1. Trimming cost V 8 bases and J 4 bases; bases outside gene matches: 5. CDR1 is MNHEY, CDR2 SVGAGI, per germline. The CDR3 loop spans 13 amino acids. The DNA for the CDR3 is TGTGCCAGCCGCAGGACAGGGGCCTATGGCTACACCTTC. Encoded protein: CASRRTGAYGYTF.

The chain has TRBV10-3 and TRBJ2-2; 7 bases map to TRBD1. J gave up 4 bases and V 4 bases, and 3 bases lay outside the gene matches. Germline CDR1 is ENHRY and CDR2 is SYGVKD. This CDR3 contains 14 residues. CDR3 residues: CAISATGVTGELFF. CDR3 nucleotides: TGTGCCATCAGTGCAACAGGGGTCACCGGGGAGCTGTTTTTT.

V is TRBV7-9 and J is TRBJ2-7; 10 bases are a match to TRBD2. The germline V gene has CDR1 SEHNR and CDR2 FQNEAQ (reference sequence). V was pared by 1 base and J by 5 bases, with 5 bases of the junction left unmatched. This CDR3 is 15 amino acids long. The CDR3 DNA follows: TGTGCCAGCAGCTTAGGGCTAGCGGGAGTAGACGAGCAGTACTTC. Its translation is CASSLGLAGVDEQYF.

This clone showed up just a few times. V and J are TRBV5-1 and TRBJ1-5; no reliable D call. The CDR3 runs 15 residues. The ends were cut back, 0 bases at V and 9 bases at J, with 16 bases in the middle. Germline loops: CDR1 SGHRS, CDR2 YFSETQ. The CDR3 DNA sequence: TGCGCCAGCAGCTTGGATGTCGGACCGAGGTCGCCCCAGCATTTT. It is translated as CASSLDVGPRSPQHF.

The chain combines TRBV4-2 with TRBJ2-1, with 7 bases identical to TRBD2. The length of the CDR3 is 18 residues. V lost 3 bases and J lost 4; bases outside the gene matches: 15. The germline CDR1 and CDR2 sequences are LGHNA and YNFKEQ. CDR3 residues: CASSQTSPGGSFYNEQFF. The CDR3 DNA is TGTGCCAGCAGCCAGACCTCCCCGGGAGGTTCCTTTTACAATGAGCAGTTCTTC.

In its sample, this clone was seen once. The DNA of the CDR3 is TGTGCCAGCAGCGCCTCCCTTGGGGCAGATACGCAGTATTTT. Translated: CASSASLGADTQYF. V and J are TRBV9 and TRBJ2-3; D uncertain. CDR1 SGDLS and CDR2 YYNGEE come from the germline V gene. The germline V and J ends were trimmed by 3 bases and 4 bases, with 12 bases remaining between them. There are 14 residues in the CDR3. The variable domain in full, completed from reference TRBV9 and TRBJ2-3, reads DSGVTQTPKHLITATGQRVTLRCSPRSGDLSVYWYQQSLDQGLQFLIQYYNGEERAKGNILERFSAQQFPDLHSELNLSSLELGDSALYFCASSASLGADTQYFGPGTRLTVL.

The J gene is TRBJ2-7, the V gene TRBV11-2; 7 bases are a match to TRBD1. CDR1 and CDR2 from the germline V gene are SGHAT and FQNNGV. The CDR3 sequence is 15 residues long. Losses at the gene ends were 4 bases for V and 0 bases for J; bases not matched to a gene: 6. This chain's CDR3 is CASSSLRDSSYEQYF. The CDR3 DNA reads TGTGCCAGCAGCTCACTCCGGGACAGCTCCTACGAGCAGTACTTC.

The chain is built from TRBV19 and TRBJ2-2; D call uncertain. CDR3 size: 14 residues. Trimming pared 3 bases from V and 3 bases from J, leaving 8 bases between. Germline V lookup: CDR1 LNHDA, CDR2 SQIVND (reference sequence). The CDR3 sequence is CASSIVQHTGELFF. CDR3 DNA: TGTGCCAGTAGTATCGTACAGCACACCGGGGAGCTGTTTTTT.